The 21 T cell receptor beta chains in this list originate from one sample, sequenced in a study of Ad26.COV2.S vaccination and SARS-CoV-2 variants. Assay: immunoSEQ multiplex PCR; the TCRdb copy retains only in-frame clones and omits some. The sample lists under 400,000 clones, around 86% occurring once. Treatment here: about 20 received Ad26.COV2.S at low or high dose, single or two shots; 5 received placebo; per-sample allocation not given. Sample collection was performed on day 63 after the first vaccine or placebo injection. The sequenced sample was peripheral blood, obtained in a trial of Ad26.COV2.S vaccine versus placebo. These receptors all come from a person aged 18-60 years who received the Ad26.COV2.S COVID-19 vaccine or a placebo.

This chain connects TRBV30 to TRBJ1-6, with D unclear. Germline lookup yields CDR1 GTSNPN and CDR2 SVGIG (reference sequence). The V and J ends lost 0 bases and 3 bases respectively, with 9 bases between them. CDR3 length: 15 residues. The CDR3 coding sequence is TGTGCCTGGAGTGTACCGACTCTCTATAATTCACCCCTCCACTTT. Residues: CAWSVPTLYNSPLHF.

The chain carries TRBV7-2 and TRBJ2-5; D is possibly TRBD2 (6 bases). Trimming left V 0 bases short and J 5 bases short, with 13 bases between. The CDR3 is 15 residues long. The germline V gene has CDR1 SGHTA and CDR2 FQGNSA. The CDR3 DNA reads as TGTGCCAGCAGCTTAGCCGGGAGTTTAAGGGAGACCCAGTACTTC. The encoded protein is CASSLAGSLRETQYF.

The chain combines TRBV5-5 with TRBJ2-7; no clear D gene. Germline lookup yields CDR1 SGHKS and CDR2 YYEKEE (reference sequence). The CDR3 totals 14 residues. V lost 0 bases to trimming and J lost 0 bases, with 7 bases between them. CDR3 region: CASSLGGDSYEQYF. In DNA form, the CDR3 reads TGTGCCAGCAGCTTGGGGGGTGACTCCTACGAGCAGTACTTC.

This chain links TRBV5-1 with TRBJ2-2; D gene unclear. The CDR3 totals 12 residues. V lost 2 bases to trimming and J lost 4 bases, with 3 bases between them. Germline V gives CDR1 SGHRS, CDR2 YFSETQ. CDR3 nucleotides: TGCGCCAGCAGCTTTATCACCGGGGAGCTGTTTTTT. Protein: CASSFITGELFF.

This chain links TRBV9 with TRBJ2-3; the D gene is possibly TRBD1 (6 bases). The CDR3 totals 17 residues. V lost 2 bases to trimming and J lost 4 bases, with 20 bases between them. Looked up from germline, CDR1 is SGDLS and CDR2 is YYNGEE. The CDR3 sequence: CASSVSGAPGDPDTQYF. The CDR3 coding sequence is TGTGCCAGCAGCGTCTCCGGTGCTCCAGGGGACCCAGATACGCAGTATTTT.

The rearrangement joins TRBV19 to TRBJ2-2; 7 nucleotides align to TRBD1. Germline loops: CDR1 LNHDA, CDR2 SQIVND (reference sequence). The CDR3 contains 14 residues. The junction had 4 bases not matched to a gene; V was cut back by 7 bases and J by 2 bases. The CDR3 here is CASTRDSNTGELFF. For the CDR3, the DNA is TGTGCCAGTACCAGGGACAGCAACACCGGGGAGCTGTTTTTT. Combining the CDR3 with reference TRBV19 and TRBJ2-2 gives the whole variable domain DGGITQSPKYLFRKEGQNVTLSCEQNLNHDAMYWYRQDPGQGLRLIYYSQIVNDFQKGDIAEGYSVSREKKESFPLTVTSAQKNPTAFYLCASTRDSNTGELFFGEGSRLTVL.

The chain is built from TRBV18 and TRBJ2-7; D is undetermined. The CDR3 loop spans 13 amino acids. Per germline, CDR1 KGHSH and CDR2 LQKENI. V dropped 4 bases and J dropped 2 bases, with 9 bases sitting between them. CDR3 amino acids: CASSLTDPYEQYF. The CDR3 DNA reads as TGTGCCAGCTCACTGACGGATCCCTACGAGCAGTACTTC.

This clone was observed a handful of times. The chain carries TRBV30 and TRBJ1-6; D ambiguous. Germline V lookup: CDR1 GTSNPN, CDR2 SVGIG (reference sequence). CDR3 length: 12 amino acids. The V end lost 4 bases, the J end lost 7 bases, and 8 bases lay between the germline ends. Written as DNA, the CDR3 is TGTGCCTGGAATTTCATAAATTCACCCCTCCACTTT. Translated: CAWNFINSPLHF.

This sequence joins TRBV5-1 and TRBJ2-3, with D possibly TRBD2 on 5 matching bases. V gave up 3 bases and J gave up 5 bases, with 10 bases separating them. This CDR3 has 13 residues. Per the germline V gene, CDR1 is SGHRS and CDR2 is YFSETQ. The CDR3 DNA follows: TGCGCCAGCAGCTCGCAGACTAAAGATACGCAGTATTTT. This encodes CASSSQTKDTQYF.

This chain links TRBV7-2 with TRBJ2-7; 12 bases align to TRBD2. The V segment lost 1 base and the J segment 7 bases; nucleotides outside the gene matches: 5. The CDR3 has 15 amino acids. CDR1 SGHTA and CDR2 FQGNSA come from the germline V gene. The CDR3 DNA sequence: TGTGCCAGCAGCTTAGAACTAGCGGGGGGTGGGGAGCAGTACTTC. This gives the protein CASSLELAGGGEQYF.

This clone has just a few counts. The chain uses TRBV30 and TRBJ1-6; possible D gene TRBD1, 5 bases. V shed 5 bases and J shed 6 bases, with 11 bases lying between them. Germline V gene data show CDR1 as GTSNPN and CDR2 as SVGIG (reference sequence). CDR3 length: 13 amino acids. The CDR3 coding sequence is TGTGCCTGGGTCCGGGACGCTAATTCACCCCTCCACTTT. Translating gives CAWVRDANSPLHF.

The chain has TRBV7-2 and TRBJ2-1; D is possibly TRBD2 (5 bases). The CDR3 runs 15 residues. Germline V gene sequence: CDR1 SGHTA, CDR2 FQGNSA. V was trimmed by 4 bases and J by 4 bases, leaving 14 bases between them. The chain's CDR3 is CASSSGRGRYNEQFF. CDR3 bases: TGTGCCAGCAGCTCAGGACGGGGTCGGTACAATGAGCAGTTCTTC.

The CDR3 is CASSLVAGNYGYTF. Written as DNA, the CDR3 is TGTGCCAGCAGCTTAGTGGCAGGAAACTATGGCTACACCTTC. The genes are TRBV7-3 and TRBJ1-2; the D is unclear. The CDR3 consists of 14 residues. V gave up 2 bases and J gave up 2 bases, with 9 bases separating them. The germline CDR1 and CDR2 sequences are SGHTA and FQGTGA.

This chain joins TRBV29-1 and TRBJ2-3; D tentatively fits TRBD1 or TRBD2 (7 bases each). The V and J ends lost 4 bases and 4 bases respectively, with 21 bases between them. Germline V CDR1 and CDR2: SQVTM, ANQGSEA. CDR3 length: 16 residues. This CDR3 reads CSVGSGGAETADTQYF. The CDR3 DNA follows: TGCAGCGTTGGGTCAGGGGGGGCTGAAACCGCAGATACGCAGTATTTT.

This sequence joins TRBV18 and TRBJ2-7; unclear D gene. In germline, CDR1 is KGHSH, CDR2 LQKENI. The germline V and J ends were trimmed by 4 bases and 0 bases, with 10 bases remaining between them. The CDR3 totals 14 residues. Here the CDR3 DNA reads TGTGCCAGCTCACTGGACGAGAGCTCCTACGAGCAGTACTTC. Encoded protein: CASSLDESSYEQYF.

J is TRBJ2-1 and V is TRBV29-1; either TRBD1 or TRBD2 may supply D (5 bases each). The CDR3 totals 15 residues. The germline CDR1 and CDR2 sequences are SQVTM and ANQGSEA. V was clipped by 7 bases and J by 0 bases, with 16 bases between them. The CDR3: CSAPGTRSSYNEQFF. The CDR3 nucleotides read TGCAGCGCCCCGGGGACGCGGAGCTCCTACAATGAGCAGTTCTTC.

Ten or more counts support this clone. The chain uses TRBV6-5 and TRBJ1-1; D unresolved. The CDR3 extends over 13 amino acids. V was shortened by 6 bases and J by 3 bases, with 11 bases between the two germline ends. Germline V gene sequence: CDR1 MNHEY, CDR2 SVGAGI. The CDR3 sequence is CASRQQQHTEAFF. The CDR3 DNA follows: TGTGCCAGCAGACAACAGCAGCACACTGAAGCTTTCTTT.

This chain connects TRBV30 to TRBJ1-2; maybe TRBD1 (6 bases). Per germline, CDR1 GTSNPN and CDR2 SVGIG (reference sequence). V was cut by 7 bases and J by 0 bases, with 18 bases left in between. The CDR3 is 15 residues long. The CDR3 DNA follows: TGTGCCTACAAACGGGGGGGGACAACTAACTATGGCTACACCTTC. Translation gives CAYKRGGTTNYGYTF.

This sequence joins TRBV18 and TRBJ1-1; D is perhaps TRBD1 (5 bases). The V gene lost 0 bases and the J gene lost 5 bases, with 13 bases spanning the gap. The CDR3 extends over 15 amino acids. Germline V gives CDR1 KGHSH, CDR2 LQKENI. Here the CDR3 reads CASSPPGVGRTEAFF. The CDR3 DNA is TGTGCCAGCTCACCACCGGGTGTGGGGCGGACTGAAGCTTTCTTT. The whole variable domain, filled in from reference TRBV18 and TRBJ1-1, reads NAGVMQNPRHLVRRRGQEARLRCSPMKGHSHVYWYRQLPEEGLKFMVYLQKENIIDESGMPKERFSAEFPKEGPSILRIQQVVRGDSAAYFCASSPPGVGRTEAFFGQGTRLTVV.

The V and J genes are TRBV7-3 and TRBJ2-3; 9 nucleotides match TRBD2. CDR3 length: 16 amino acids. Germline V CDR1 and CDR2: SGHTA, FQGTGA. J was trimmed by 1 base and V by 3 bases; bases with no gene match: 5. In DNA form, the CDR3 reads TGTGCCAGCAGCTTTATCCCTAGCGGGGGCACAGATACGCAGTATTTT. This encodes CASSFIPSGGTDTQYF. Combining the CDR3 with reference TRBV7-3 and TRBJ2-3 gives the whole variable domain GAGVSQTPSNKVTEKGKYVELRCDPISGHTALYWYRQSLGQGPEFLIYFQGTGAADDSGLPNDRFFAVRPEGSVSTLKIQRTERGDSAVYLCASSFIPSGGTDTQYFGPGTRLTVL.

The rearrangement joins TRBV24-1 to TRBJ1-5; D might be TRBD1 (6 bases). The germline V and J ends were trimmed by 3 bases and 5 bases, with 16 bases remaining between them. Germline values: CDR1 KGHDR, CDR2 SFDVKD. The CDR3 covers 16 residues. For the CDR3, the DNA is TGTGCCACCAGTGATCCTACAGGGAAGGAAGATCAGCCCCAGCATTTT. Its translation is CATSDPTGKEDQPQHF.